These 13 T cell receptor beta chains share one sample of origin, sequenced in a study of cytomegalovirus exposure and HLA in healthy donors. Vbeta (60) and Jbeta (13) primers were used in the PCR. The repertoire was sequenced with immunoSEQ multiplex PCR; TCRdb's copy has only in-frame clones and lacks some. The table shows tens of thousands of clones, with about 75% occurring only once. Specimen: PBMCs. All receptors come from a man aged 65-85 years in good health and CMV-seronegative.

The sample holds one count of this clone. The chain uses TRBV5-6 and TRBJ2-5, with 7 bases lining up with TRBD2. This CDR3 region has 13 residues. Germline CDR1 SGHDT, CDR2 YYEEEE. The V and J ends lost 2 bases and 5 bases, in that order; junction bases with no gene match: 3. This chain's CDR3 is CASSFRGVETQYF. For the CDR3, the DNA is TGTGCCAGCAGCTTCCGGGGGGTCGAGACCCAGTACTTC.

This rearrangement joins TRBV7-9 to TRBJ2-5, with 9 bases fitting TRBD1. Trimming took 1 base from V and 3 from J; bases not matched to a gene: 3. Germline V lookup: CDR1 SEHNR, CDR2 FQNEAQ (reference sequence). This CDR3 is 15 amino acids long. CDR3 loop: CASSLDRTGEETQYF. The CDR3 bases are TGTGCCAGCAGCTTAGACAGGACAGGGGAAGAGACCCAGTACTTC.

This chain connects TRBV7-2 to TRBJ2-3, with 10 bases that match TRBD2. The CDR3 is made up of 16 amino acids. Germline V gives CDR1 SGHTA, CDR2 FQGNSA. The junction had 9 bases not matched to a gene; V was cut back by 5 bases and J by 4 bases. The CDR3 DNA reads as TGTGCCAGCAGCACCCTAGCGGGAGTTTGGGCAGATACGCAGTATTTT. Its protein product is CASSTLAGVWADTQYF.

The J gene is TRBJ2-1, the V gene TRBV11-3, with D possibly TRBD2 on 6 matching bases. Germline-derived CDR1 and CDR2 are SGHNT and YENEEA. V was trimmed by 4 bases and J by 0 bases, leaving 13 bases between them. CDR3 length equals 16 residues. The DNA for the CDR3 is TGTGCCAGCAGCTCTCGAGACGGGGGCTCCTACAATGAGCAGTTCTTC. Its protein is CASSSRDGGSYNEQFF.

The CDR3 DNA reads TGTGCCAGCGGGGACACTAATGAGCAGTTCTTC. This translates into CASGDTNEQFF. The V call is TRBV7-9, the J call TRBJ2-1, with a possible D match to TRBD1 (6 bases). From germline, CDR1 is SEHNR and CDR2 FQNEAQ (reference sequence). CDR3 length: 11 residues. V lost 8 bases and J lost 7, with 9 bases in between.

The chain couples TRBV30 to TRBJ2-3, with D unresolved. From germline, CDR1 is GTSNPN and CDR2 SVGIG (reference sequence). The V and J ends lost 4 bases and 7 bases respectively, with 9 bases between them. The CDR3 covers 11 residues. The CDR3 region is CAWTTPYTQYF. The CDR3 region has the DNA TGTGCCTGGACAACTCCTTATACGCAGTATTTT.

The CDR3 loop reads CASSLAPDSWDTQYF. The CDR3 DNA reads as TGTGCCAGCAGCTTAGCCCCGGACTCGTGGGATACGCAGTATTTT. The chain has TRBV11-2 and TRBJ2-3; possible D gene TRBD2, 5 bases. The germline V and J ends were trimmed by 1 base and 6 bases, with 14 bases remaining between them. This CDR3 is built from 15 residues. The germline V gene encodes CDR1 SGHAT and CDR2 FQNNGV.

The chain is built from TRBV7-6 and TRBJ1-5, with 9 bases aligning to TRBD1. The V gene end was trimmed by 5 bases and the J gene end by 6 bases; junction bases not matched to a gene: 8. Germline CDR1 and CDR2: SGHVS and FNYEAQ. This CDR3 is 15 amino acids long. The CDR3 coding sequence is TGTGCCAGCAGCCGGACAGGGGAATTTGGTCAGCCCCAGCATTTT. The encoded protein is CASSRTGEFGQPQHF. Filled out from reference TRBV7-6 and TRBJ1-5, the complete variable domain reads GAGVSQSPRYKVTKRGQDVALRCDPISGHVSLYWYRQALGQGPEFLTYFNYEAQQDKSGLPNDRFSAERPEGSISTLTIQRTEQRDSAMYRCASSRTGEFGQPQHFGDGTRLSIL.

The V and J genes are TRBV30 and TRBJ2-2; D perhaps matches TRBD2 (6 bases). Germline CDR1 and CDR2: GTSNPN and SVGIG (reference sequence). CDR3 size: 15 residues. V was cut by 2 bases and J by 2 bases, with 12 bases left in between. The CDR3 DNA reads as TGTGCCTGGAGTAGGACGGGACTTAACACCGGGGAGCTGTTTTTT. Its protein product is CAWSRTGLNTGELFF.

This clone came up a few times. The V and J genes are TRBV6-1 and TRBJ2-3; TRBD1 matches at 11 bases. The CDR3 has 15 amino acids. Germline V gives CDR1 MNHNS, CDR2 SASEGT. The J segment lost 0 bases and the V segment lost 9 bases, leaving 5 bases of the junction unmatched. The CDR3 loop is CASRDRGFSTDTQYF. CDR3 sequence (DNA): TGTGCCAGTCGGGACAGGGGGTTCAGCACAGATACGCAGTATTTT.

This chain links TRBV6-5 with TRBJ1-1; no clear D gene. Per germline, CDR1 MNHEY and CDR2 SVGAGI. The CDR3 totals 15 residues. V dropped 5 bases and J dropped 3 bases, with 16 bases sitting between them. The CDR3: CASSPLGPGYTEAFF. CDR3 DNA: TGTGCCAGCAGTCCCCTGGGCCCGGGGTACACTGAAGCTTTCTTT.

The chain employs TRBV15 and TRBJ2-7; the match to TRBD1 covers 10 bases. The CDR3 covers 15 residues. V lost 4 bases, J lost 2 bases, and 5 bases stayed unmatched. Germline CDR1 is LNHNV and CDR2 is YYDKDF (reference sequence). Written as DNA, the CDR3 is TGTGCCACCAGCAAGGGACAGGGGAACACCTACGAGCAGTACTTC. Translating gives CATSKGQGNTYEQYF. The full variable domain, in which reference TRBV15 and TRBJ2-7 provide the parts outside the CDR3, is DAMVIQNPRYQVTQFGKPVTLSCSQTLNHNVMYWYQQKSSQAPKLLFHYYDKDFNNEADTPDNFQSRRPNTSFCFLDIRSPGLGDTAMYLCATSKGQGNTYEQYFGPGTRLTVT.

This clone was found a few times. This rearrangement joins TRBV5-1 to TRBJ1-2; 10 nucleotides match TRBD1. The germline gives CDR1 SGHRS, CDR2 YFSETQ. V shed 0 bases and J 3 bases; nucleotides not matched to a gene: 2. This CDR3 comprises 15 residues. The CDR3 loop reads CASSLEGTGDYGYTF. The CDR3 DNA follows: TGCGCCAGCAGCTTGGAGGGGACAGGGGACTATGGCTACACCTTC.